These 15 T cell receptor beta chains came from one sample sequenced in a study of blood T cell repertoires in COVID-19. Sequencing used immunoSEQ multiplex PCR; TCRdb keeps in-frame clones, though not all of them. Among 45,000 to 55,000 clones listed, less than 85% were seen once. The material sequenced was peripheral blood. The receptors stem from a human donor in a cohort sampled during active COVID-19.

This clone was seen just once. The chain combines TRBV5-1 with TRBJ2-2; TRBD1 aligns across 7 bases. Unmatched junction bases numbered 7, after V lost 4 bases and J lost 7 bases. The CDR3 spans 14 residues. In germline, CDR1 is SGHRS, CDR2 YFSETQ. The CDR3 nucleotides read TGCGCCAGCAGCCCAGACAGGGTTGGCGGGGAGCTGTTTTTT. It translates to CASSPDRVGGELFF.

In DNA form, the CDR3 reads TGTGCCAGCAGCTTGGAGACAGGGCGCAATTCACCCCTCCACTTT. This sequence encodes CASSLETGRNSPLHF. The V and J genes are TRBV7-9 and TRBJ1-6, with 7 bases lining up with TRBD1. The CDR3 extends over 15 amino acids. The trim removed 3 bases at V and 7 bases at J, leaving 6 bases unmatched. Germline CDR1 and CDR2: SEHNR and FQNEAQ (reference sequence).

The J gene is TRBJ2-3, the V gene TRBV11-3, with 7 positions matching TRBD1. In germline, CDR1 is SGHNT, CDR2 YENEEA. The CDR3 extends over 14 amino acids. V trimming: 4 bases; J trimming: 3 bases; junction bases outside the gene matches: 4. The CDR3 nucleotides read TGTGCCAGCAGCTCGACACAGGGGACAGATACGCAGTATTTT. It yields the protein CASSSTQGTDTQYF.

The chain has TRBV6-6 and TRBJ1-2; D remains unclear. Germline CDR1 and CDR2: MNHNY and SVGAGI (reference sequence). V lost 6 bases and J 4 bases, leaving 15 bases between the germline ends. CDR3 length: 14 residues. CDR3 amino acids: CASRNSELAYGYTF. The CDR3 region has the DNA TGTGCCAGCAGGAACTCGGAGCTCGCCTATGGCTACACCTTC.

This chain uses TRBV28 with TRBJ1-5; D is unresolved. V lost 2 bases and J lost 5, with 13 bases in between. Germline values: CDR1 MDHEN, CDR2 SYDVKM. The CDR3 has 15 residues. CDR3 protein: CASSLRIRIDQPQHF. CDR3 DNA: TGTGCCAGCAGTTTACGGATCAGGATCGATCAGCCCCAGCATTTT.

This CDR3 reads CASSYSLAGTPDTQYF. Written as DNA, the CDR3 is TGTGCCAGCAGTTACTCTCTAGCGGGGACCCCAGATACGCAGTATTTT. The chain is built from TRBV6-6 and TRBJ2-3; 9 nucleotides line up with TRBD2. Germline V gene sequence: CDR1 MNHNY, CDR2 SVGAGI (reference sequence). V shed 0 bases and J 4 bases; nucleotides not matched to a gene: 5. The CDR3 has 16 amino acids.

A word on this clone: The sample holds other DNA sequences that translate to the same CDR3. This chain connects TRBV7-2 to TRBJ2-1; weak D call: TRBD2 (7 bases). With 1 base removed from V and 3 bases from J, the gap between germline ends came to 10 bases. Per the germline V gene, CDR1 is SGHTA and CDR2 is FQGNSA. The CDR3 sequence is 15 residues long. The CDR3 DNA sequence: TGTGCCAGCAGCTTAGAGAGGGGGGGCTACAATGAGCAGTTCTTC. Protein sequence: CASSLERGGYNEQFF. The complete variable domain, with remaining parts taken from reference TRBV7-2 and TRBJ2-1, reads GAGVSQSPSNKVTEKGKDVELRCDPISGHTALYWYRQSLGQGLEFLIYFQGNSAPDKSGLPSDRFSAERTGGSVSTLTIQRTQQEDSAVYLCASSLERGGYNEQFFGPGTRLTVL.

The CDR3, as DNA: TGCGCCAGCAGCTTGGACCCGGTACAGGGGAGTTCACCCCTCCACTTT. Translation: CASSLDPVQGSSPLHF. This rearrangement joins TRBV5-1 to TRBJ1-6; TRBD1 aligns across 7 bases. J gave up 9 bases and V 0 bases, and 9 bases lay outside the gene matches. The CDR3 totals 16 residues. Germline CDR1 SGHRS, CDR2 YFSETQ.

The V and J genes are TRBV7-2 and TRBJ2-5; TRBD2 might be the D (5 bases). CDR1 SGHTA and CDR2 FQGNSA come from the germline V gene. The CDR3 spans 14 residues. V dropped 1 base and J dropped 5 bases, with 11 bases sitting between them. The CDR3 coding sequence is TGTGCCAGCAGCTTAGAGAGGGTCGGGGAGACCCAGTACTTC. Protein sequence: CASSLERVGETQYF.

This chain uses TRBV18 with TRBJ2-1, with D tentatively TRBD2 (6 bases). Per the germline V gene, CDR1 is KGHSH and CDR2 is LQKENI. The CDR3 has 16 residues. Trimming removed 2 bases from V and 7 bases from J, with 18 bases in between. In DNA form, the CDR3 reads TGTGCCAGCTCACCAGTGTGGGCGCTGGGGGGAAATGAGCAGTTCTTC. It is translated as CASSPVWALGGNEQFF.

The rearrangement links TRBV5-5 to TRBJ1-1; tentatively, D is TRBD1 (5 bases). In germline, CDR1 is SGHKS, CDR2 YYEKEE (reference sequence). There are 14 residues in the CDR3. V was pared by 0 bases and J by 7 bases, with 13 bases between. The CDR3 region is CASSLGGRGLEAFF. CDR3 sequence (DNA): TGTGCCAGCAGCTTGGGGGGAAGGGGACTTGAAGCTTTCTTT.

About this clone: The junction shows a germline mismatch at one end, possibly a read error. This CDR3 is also generated by other DNA sequences in the sample. The genes are TRBV4-3 and TRBJ2-7, with D possibly matching TRBD2 (5 bases). The germline V gene has CDR1 LGHNA and CDR2 YSLEER. The CDR3 contains 16 residues. CDR3 nucleotide sequence: TGCGCCAGTAGCCACGGTTCAGGAGGTGGAGGTTACGAGCAGTACTTC. Its translation is CASSHGSGGGGYEQYF.

In this sample, this clone turned up once. The chain carries TRBV19 and TRBJ2-5, with D possibly TRBD2 on 5 matching bases. Trimming shortened V by 5 bases and J by 2 bases, and 12 bases separated the two germline ends. The CDR3 is made up of 14 amino acids. The germline CDR1 and CDR2 sequences are LNHDA and SQIVND (reference sequence). CDR3 DNA: TGTGCCAGTAGTCCAAGCCGACTACAAGAGACCCAGTACTTC. Translation gives CASSPSRLQETQYF. The full variable domain, in which reference TRBV19 and TRBJ2-5 provide the parts outside the CDR3, is DGGITQSPKYLFRKEGQNVTLSCEQNLNHDAMYWYRQDPGQGLRLIYYSQIVNDFQKGDIAEGYSVSREKKESFPLTVTSAQKNPTAFYLCASSPSRLQETQYFGPGTRLLVL.

V usage is TRBV29-1 and J usage is TRBJ1-3; D call uncertain. CDR1 and CDR2 from the germline V gene are SQVTM and ANQGSEA. The germline V and J ends were trimmed by 4 bases and 4 bases, with 5 bases remaining between them. The CDR3 runs to 11 residues. The CDR3 spells CSVVSGNTIYF. CDR3 coding DNA: TGCAGCGTTGTATCCGGAAACACCATATATTTT. The complete variable domain, with remaining parts taken from reference TRBV29-1 and TRBJ1-3, reads SAVISQKPSRDICQRGTSLTIQCQVDSQVTMMFWYRQQPGQSLTLIATANQGSEATYESGFVIDKFPISRPNLTFSTLTVSNMSPEDSSIYLCSVVSGNTIYFGEGSWLTVV.

The V gene is TRBV19, the J gene TRBJ2-7, with 7 bases that match TRBD1. Trimming cost V 3 bases and J 3 bases; bases outside gene matches: 5. This CDR3 region has 14 residues. CDR1 LNHDA and CDR2 SQIVND come from the germline V gene (reference sequence). The CDR3 spells CASSMTGTIYEQYF. CDR3 in DNA: TGTGCCAGTAGTATGACAGGGACAATCTACGAGCAGTACTTC.